This T cell receptor (beta chain) was captured by sequencing in a study of T cell responses to AZD1222 COVID-19 vaccine. Study as a whole: Pooling covered second doses at about 4 or about 12 weeks.

The method was immunoSEQ multiplex PCR; TCRdb's version includes in-frame clones alone and lacks a portion of them. The sample lists 150,000 to 200,000 clones; 70% to 90% were seen once. Points from the study as a whole: The donors showed a predominance of white British ancestry and of females, with possible underestimation of clonal diversity. All repertoire sampling was performed exclusively after the peak T cell response. Recipients of AZD1222 seropositive at baseline numbered only five or six.

This clone was detected once. The antigen is unknown. The junction departs from the called germline gene at one end, perhaps through a read error. CDR1 is SSHAT, CDR2 FNYEAQ, per germline (reference sequence). This CDR3 has 16 amino acids. The V and J genes are TRBV7-7 and TRBJ2-3; 13 bases match TRBD2. This specimen was peripheral blood, taken on day 0 of AZD1222 vaccination. This TCR was recovered from an adult in good health. CDR3 DNA sequence: TGTGCTAGCAGCCCCGGGACTAGCGGGATCACAGATACGCAGTATTTT. It codes for CASSPGTSGITDTQYF.